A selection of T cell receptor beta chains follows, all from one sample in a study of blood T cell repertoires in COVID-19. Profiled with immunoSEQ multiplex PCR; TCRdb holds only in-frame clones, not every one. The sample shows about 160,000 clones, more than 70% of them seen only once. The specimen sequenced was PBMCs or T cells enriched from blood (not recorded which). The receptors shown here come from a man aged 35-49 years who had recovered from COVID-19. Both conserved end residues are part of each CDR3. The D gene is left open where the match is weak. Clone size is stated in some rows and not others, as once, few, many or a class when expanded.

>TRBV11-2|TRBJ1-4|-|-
CASSWTPETNEKLFF
TGTGCCAGCAGCTGGACTCCCGAAACTAATGAAAAACTGTTTTTT
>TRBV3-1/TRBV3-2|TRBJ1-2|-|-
CASSQVSGGYGYTF
TGTGCCAGCAGCCAAGTGTCAGGAGGGTATGGCTACACCTTC
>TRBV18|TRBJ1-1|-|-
CASSPQRDEAFF
TGTGCCAGCTCACCACAGAGGGATGAAGCTTTCTTT
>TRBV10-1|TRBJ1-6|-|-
CASTKGQIIVPNNSPLHF
TGCGCCAGCACCAAGGGGCAGATTATAGTCCCAAATAATTCACCCCTCCACTTT
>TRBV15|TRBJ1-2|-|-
CATSRASQGIYGYTF
TGTGCCACCAGCAGAGCGTCGCAGGGGATCTATGGCTACACCTTC
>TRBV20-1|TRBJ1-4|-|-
CSAISGLKLFF
TGCAGTGCAATTAGCGGCTTAAAACTGTTTTTT
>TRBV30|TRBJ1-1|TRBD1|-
CAWLPGQGNTEAFF
TGTGCCTGGCTTCCGGGACAGGGGAACACTGAAGCTTTCTTT
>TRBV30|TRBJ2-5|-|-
CAWSQLGKYQETQYF
TGTGCCTGGAGTCAGTTGGGCAAATACCAAGAGACCCAGTACTTC
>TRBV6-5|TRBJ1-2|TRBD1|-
CASSPIGTGNYGYTF
TGTGCCAGCAGCCCCATCGGGACAGGGAACTATGGCTACACCTTC
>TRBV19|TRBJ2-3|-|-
CASSIDTAASTDTQYF
TGTGCCAGTAGTATAGATACGGCGGCTAGCACAGATACGCAGTATTTT
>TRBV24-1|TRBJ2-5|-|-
CATSDTRERGGETQYF
TGTGCCACCAGTGATACTAGGGAAAGAGGCGGAGAGACCCAGTACTTC
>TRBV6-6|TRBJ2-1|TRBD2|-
CASSPTAPGGYNEQFF
TGTGCCAGCAGCCCAACGGCCCCGGGAGGATACAATGAGCAGTTCTTC
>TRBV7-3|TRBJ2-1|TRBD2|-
CASSSSGGEQFF
TGTGCCAGCAGCAGTTCGGGGGGTGAGCAGTTCTTC
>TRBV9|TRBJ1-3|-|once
CASSAFQGDSGNTIYF
TGTGCCAGCAGCGCGTTTCAGGGCGATTCTGGAAACACCATATATTTT
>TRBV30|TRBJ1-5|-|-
CAWGSTGSNQPQHF
TGTGCCTGGGGCTCGACAGGATCCAATCAGCCCCAGCATTTT
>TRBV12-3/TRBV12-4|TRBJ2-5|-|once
CASSFARAETQYF
TGTGCCAGCAGTTTCGCCAGGGCGGAGACCCAGTACTTC
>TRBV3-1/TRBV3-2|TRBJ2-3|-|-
CASSQNTYQTKTYF
TGTGCCAGCAGCCAAAATACTTACCAGACTAAGACGTATTTT